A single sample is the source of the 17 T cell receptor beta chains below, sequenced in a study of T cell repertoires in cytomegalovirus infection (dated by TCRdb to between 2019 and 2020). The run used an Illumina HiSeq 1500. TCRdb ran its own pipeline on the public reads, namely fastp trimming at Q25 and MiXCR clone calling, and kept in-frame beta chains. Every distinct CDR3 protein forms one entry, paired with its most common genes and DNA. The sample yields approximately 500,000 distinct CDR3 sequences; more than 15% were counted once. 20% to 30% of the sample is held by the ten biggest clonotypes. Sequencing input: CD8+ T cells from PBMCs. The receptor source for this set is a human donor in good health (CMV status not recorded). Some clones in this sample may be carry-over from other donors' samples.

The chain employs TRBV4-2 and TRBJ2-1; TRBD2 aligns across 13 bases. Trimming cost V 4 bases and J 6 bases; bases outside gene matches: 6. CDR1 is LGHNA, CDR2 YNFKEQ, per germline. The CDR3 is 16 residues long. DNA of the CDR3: TGTGCCAGCAGCCCCCGGGGACTAGCGGGGACCAATGAGCAGTTCTTC. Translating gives CASSPRGLAGTNEQFF.

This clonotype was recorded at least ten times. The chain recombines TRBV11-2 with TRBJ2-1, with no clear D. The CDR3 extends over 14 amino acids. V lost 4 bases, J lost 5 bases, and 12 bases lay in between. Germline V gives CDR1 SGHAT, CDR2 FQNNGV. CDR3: CASSSPAADNEQFF. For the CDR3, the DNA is TGTGCCAGCAGCTCCCCAGCAGCCGACAATGAGCAGTTCTTC.

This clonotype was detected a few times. CDR3 bases: TGTGCCAGCAGAGGGACAGTTCACGAGCAGTACTTC. Its translation: CASRGTVHEQYF. The chain employs TRBV2 and TRBJ2-7, with 7 nucleotides matching TRBD1. CDR1 is SNHLY and CDR2 is FYNNEI in the germline V gene. This CDR3 has 12 amino acids. The ends lost 6 bases at V and 5 bases at J; junction bases unmatched: 4.

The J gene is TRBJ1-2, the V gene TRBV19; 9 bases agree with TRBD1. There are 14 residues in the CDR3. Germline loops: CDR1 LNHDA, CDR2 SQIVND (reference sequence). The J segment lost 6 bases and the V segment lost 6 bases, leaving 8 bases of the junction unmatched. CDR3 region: CASSGDRAFNGYTF. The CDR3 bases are TGTGCCAGTAGCGGGGACAGGGCCTTTAATGGCTACACCTTC.

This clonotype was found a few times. The CDR3 nucleotides are TGTGCCAGCAGCAACGGACAGGGCAATCAGCCCCAGCATTTT. The encoded protein is CASSNGQGNQPQHF. The chain carries TRBV9 and TRBJ1-5, with TRBD1 matching over 7 bases. CDR3 length: 14 residues. The V gene end was trimmed by 4 bases and the J gene end by 2 bases; junction bases not matched to a gene: 3. Germline assignment: CDR1 SGDLS and CDR2 YYNGEE.

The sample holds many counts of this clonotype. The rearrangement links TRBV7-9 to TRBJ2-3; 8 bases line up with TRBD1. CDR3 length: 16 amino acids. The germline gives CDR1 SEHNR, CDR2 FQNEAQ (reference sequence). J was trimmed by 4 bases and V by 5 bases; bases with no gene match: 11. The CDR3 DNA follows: TGTGCCAGCAGCCCGAAGACGGGACAGGAGGCAGATACGCAGTATTTT. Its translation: CASSPKTGQEADTQYF.

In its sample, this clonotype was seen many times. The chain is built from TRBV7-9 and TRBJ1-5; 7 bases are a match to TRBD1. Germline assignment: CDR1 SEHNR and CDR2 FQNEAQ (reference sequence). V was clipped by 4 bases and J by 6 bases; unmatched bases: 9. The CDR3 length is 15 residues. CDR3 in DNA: TGTGCCAGCAGCTCACATCAGGGGGAGGGTCAGCCCCAGCATTTT. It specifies CASSSHQGEGQPQHF. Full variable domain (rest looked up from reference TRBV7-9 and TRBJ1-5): DTGVSQNPRHKITKRGQNVTFRCDPISEHNRLYWYRQTLGQGPEFLTYFQNEAQLEKSRLLSDRFSAERPKGSFSTLEIQRTEQGDSAMYLCASSSHQGEGQPQHFGDGTRLSIL.

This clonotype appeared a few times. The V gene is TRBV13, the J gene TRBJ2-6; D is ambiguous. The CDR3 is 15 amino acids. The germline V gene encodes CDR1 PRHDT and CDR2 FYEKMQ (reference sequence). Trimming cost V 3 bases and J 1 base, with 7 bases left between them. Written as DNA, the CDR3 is TGTGCCAGCAGCTTTAAAAGATCTGGGGCCAACGTCCTGACTTTC. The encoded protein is CASSFKRSGANVLTF.

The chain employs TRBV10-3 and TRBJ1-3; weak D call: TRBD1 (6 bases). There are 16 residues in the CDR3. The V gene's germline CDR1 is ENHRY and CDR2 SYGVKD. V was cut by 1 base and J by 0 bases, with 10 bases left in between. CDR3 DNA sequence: TGTGCCATCAGTGAGTACAGGGAGAGCTCTGGAAACACCATATATTTT. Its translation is CAISEYRESSGNTIYF.

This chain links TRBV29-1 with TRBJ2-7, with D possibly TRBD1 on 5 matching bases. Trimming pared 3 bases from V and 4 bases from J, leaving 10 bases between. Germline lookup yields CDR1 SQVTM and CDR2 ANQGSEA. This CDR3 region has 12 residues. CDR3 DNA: TGCAGCGTTGAGGGCAGGGAATACGAGCAGTACTTC. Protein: CSVEGREYEQYF.

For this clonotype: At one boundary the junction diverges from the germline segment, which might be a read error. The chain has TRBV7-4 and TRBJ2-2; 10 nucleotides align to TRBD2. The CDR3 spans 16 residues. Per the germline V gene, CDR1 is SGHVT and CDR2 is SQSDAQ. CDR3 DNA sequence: TGTGCCAGCAGCCCTCCTAGCGGGAGAGGAACCGGGGTGCTGTTTTTT. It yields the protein CASSPPSGRGTGVLFF.

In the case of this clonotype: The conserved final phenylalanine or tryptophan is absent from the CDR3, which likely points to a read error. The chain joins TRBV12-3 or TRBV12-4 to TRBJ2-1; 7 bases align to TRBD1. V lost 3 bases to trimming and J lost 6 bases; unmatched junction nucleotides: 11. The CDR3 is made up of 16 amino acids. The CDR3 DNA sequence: TGTGCCAGCAGTTTTGTAGCCAGGGGGATTTTCAATGAGCAGTTCTTA. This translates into CASSFVARGIFNEQFL.

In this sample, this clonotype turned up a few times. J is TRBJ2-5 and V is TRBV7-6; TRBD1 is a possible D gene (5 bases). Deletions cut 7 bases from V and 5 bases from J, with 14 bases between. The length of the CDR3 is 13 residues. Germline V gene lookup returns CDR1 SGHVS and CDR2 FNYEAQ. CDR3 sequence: CASIQGAGETQYF. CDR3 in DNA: TGTGCCAGCATCCAGGGCGCCGGGGAGACCCAGTACTTC.

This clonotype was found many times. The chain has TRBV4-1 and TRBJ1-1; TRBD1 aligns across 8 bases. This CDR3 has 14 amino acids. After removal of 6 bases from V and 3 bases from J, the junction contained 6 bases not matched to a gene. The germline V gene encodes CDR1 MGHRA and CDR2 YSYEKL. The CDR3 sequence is CASRRSDRDTEAFF. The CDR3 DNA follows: TGCGCCAGCAGACGATCGGACAGGGACACTGAAGCTTTCTTT.

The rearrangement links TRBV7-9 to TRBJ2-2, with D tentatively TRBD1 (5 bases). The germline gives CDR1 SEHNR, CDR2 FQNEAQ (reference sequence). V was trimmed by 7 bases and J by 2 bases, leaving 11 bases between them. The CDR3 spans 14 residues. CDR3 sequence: CASTSTGNTGELFF. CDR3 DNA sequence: TGTGCCAGCACCTCTACAGGAAACACCGGGGAGCTGTTTTTT.

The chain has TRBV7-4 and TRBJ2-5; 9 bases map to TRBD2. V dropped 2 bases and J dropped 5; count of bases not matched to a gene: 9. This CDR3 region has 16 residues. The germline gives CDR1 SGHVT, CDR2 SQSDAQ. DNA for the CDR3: TGTGCCAGCAGCTTATGGGGGACTAGCAGTAGGGAGACCCAGTACTTC. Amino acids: CASSLWGTSSRETQYF.

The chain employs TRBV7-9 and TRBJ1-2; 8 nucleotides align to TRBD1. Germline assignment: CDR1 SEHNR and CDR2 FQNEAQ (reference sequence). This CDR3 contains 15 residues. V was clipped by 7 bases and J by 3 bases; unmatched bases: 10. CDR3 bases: TGTGCCAGCACGGATACGGACAGGGAGGACTATGGCTACACCTTC. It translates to CASTDTDREDYGYTF.